This T cell receptor beta chain appears in the sequencing data of a study of T cell responses to AZD1222 COVID-19 vaccine. Remarks on this clone: Antigen specificity is unknown.

Here immunoSEQ multiplex PCR was the method, and the copy in TCRdb shows in-frame clones only, minus some. The table lists roughly 180,000 clones, 75% to 90% of them singletons. Study-wide results and caveats: Across the whole spike, CD4 TCRs peaked at regions 160-218 and 743-854. At baseline, seropositivity was found in only five or six AZD1222 recipients. Nearly half of spike-specific TCRs reportedly target unmutated variant regions.

The V and J ends lost 0 bases and 2 bases respectively, with 14 bases between them. The CDR3 sequence is 17 residues long. The V gene's germline CDR1 is MNHNS and CDR2 SASEGT. The source of this sequence is an adult in good health. The specimen comprised peripheral blood, sampled on day 0 of AZD1222 vaccination. The chain recombines TRBV6-1 with TRBJ1-5; D gene unclear. CDR3: CASSEAPKVLGNQPQHF. In DNA, the CDR3 is TGTGCCAGCAGTGAAGCGCCTAAGGTTTTGGGCAATCAGCCCCAGCATTTT.